This TCR beta chain was documented in a study of blood T cells in healthy people across ages (dated by TCRdb to the mid-2010s). Study-level background: Template switching captured roughly one uniquely barcoded TCR beta cDNA molecule per two T cells in model experiments. Age-related changes in TCR beta repertoire diversity were measured in the study by deep sequencing normalized with unique cDNA molecular identifiers. The donors were split into four age groups: young (average 16 years), middle-aged (around 37), aged (62) and long-lived (over 75). To avoid experimental bias, donors of different ages were randomly spread across the sequencing lanes. Two additional independent replicas of 1 million unique cDNA reads from the same blood draw were analyzed for two donors (one aged 18 to 29 and one aged 80 or older). General conclusions and limits of the study: Bulk unsorted PBMC profiling prevented conclusive comparison of naive and antigen-experienced compartments. The percentage of naive T cells measured by flow cytometry correlated strongly with observed TCR beta diversity. Donor CMV infection status was unknown, potentially confounding age-related changes in expanded clonotypes. Estimates of total diversity from one million sequenced T cells were regarded as lower bounds and underestimates. As age increased, observed TCR beta diversity per million T cells dropped in a roughly linear way, and a significant reduction was already evident by age approximately 40. Compared with the aged group, the long-lived group had more naive CD4+ T cells, fewer expanded clones and increased TCR diversity, suggesting age selection.

The library was made by 5' RACE. TCRdb names Illumina HiSeq 2500 as the instrument used. A second PCR of roughly 7 to 11 cycles was performed with a sample-barcoded 5' primer and a J-beta primer mix. A unique molecular identifier was introduced onto each TCR beta cDNA molecule by a template-switch 5' adaptor carrying 12 random nucleotides. Each sample yielded at least 3 million CDR3-containing paired-end reads. First-strand cDNA synthesis was performed from all RNA using the Mint cDNA synthesis kit, with priming by a TRBC-specific oligonucleotide. All cDNA was treated with uracil-DNA glycosylase and then went through a first 18-cycle PCR with the universal primers M1SS and BC2_uni_R. Under the source paper's analysis protocol: Each sample was normalized by randomly selecting 1 million high-quality reads, each carrying a distinct molecular identifier. Instead of being binned into consensus sequences, reads with shared molecular identifiers were discarded. MiTCR, set to a Q25 quality threshold and the strictest error-elimination algorithm, was used for CDR3 identification, clonotype clustering and error correction. Lower-bound total TCR beta diversity was estimated with a nonparametric unseen species model using Euler transformation. TCRdb's own reprocessing of the public reads used fastp at Q25 and MiXCR and kept productive beta chains. For every CDR3 protein sequence, its rows merge into one entry that carries the most common genes and DNA. In this record, the V and J calls reflect TCRdb's handling and not the investigators' own analysis. Counted in this sample were around 790,000 distinct CDR3 sequences; under 55% of them appeared once. The ten largest clones represent 15% to 25% of the sample.

Comments on this clonotype: Its antigen is not yet known. No per-base quality is available; no much larger clone lies one base away.

Donors were about 36 systemically healthy Caucasian individuals from Russia aged roughly 6 to 90 years. Each donor gave ten milliliters of peripheral blood, collected into EDTA-treated Vacutainer tubes. Ficoll-Paque density-gradient centrifugation was used to isolate PBMCs, with at least 6 million per sample. Trizol reagent was used to extract total RNA from PBMCs, with at least 5.5 micrograms per sample. For every donor, flow cytometry on a PBMC aliquot measured the percentage of naive CD45RAhigh/CD27high T cells. CDR1 and CDR2, per the germline V gene, are MDHEN and SYDVKM. V is clipped by 3 bases and J by 1 base, and the sequence between their germline boundaries is 9 bases long. The cysteine opens and the phenylalanine closes a CDR3 of 15 amino acids. Only CDR3 DNA remains: 45 bases, in frame from the first base.

The source of this sequence is a man aged 55-75 years in good health. The sequencing sample was made of blood. The sequence is built from TRBV28 and TRBJ2-2; no D gene is confidently identified. The CDR3 protein: CASSFRQENTGELFF. The DNA sequence is as follows: TGTGCCAGCAGTTTCAGGCAGGAGAACACCGGGGAGCTGTTTTTT.